This is a list of T cell receptor beta chains from one sample in a study of blood T cell repertoires in COVID-19. Generated by immunoSEQ multiplex PCR, the TCRdb table keeps only in-frame clones and is missing some. The sample lists roughly 180,000 clones, more than 65% seen once, with about 5% in the top ten. Specimen: PBMCs or T cells enriched from blood (not recorded which). These receptors all stem from a middle-aged woman with acute COVID-19. Each CDR3 is given with its conserved first and last residue. D genes are given only for firm matches. The size field is filled for only some rows; it gives once, few, many or a size class.

j_call d_call clone_size v_call cdr3_nt cdr3_aa
TRBJ2-1 . . TRBV5-1 TGCGCCAGCAGCTTGGGATACCAGGGCTACAATGAGCAGTTCTTC CASSLGYQGYNEQFF
TRBJ2-2 . . TRBV7-2 TGTGCCAGCAGCTTCCCAAAGGGGCAGGGTAGAACCGGGGAGCTGTTTTTT CASSFPKGQGRTGELFF
TRBJ2-5 . . TRBV12-3/TRBV12-4 TGTGCCAGCAGCCCCGGGGTCCAAGAGACCCAGTACTTC CASSPGVQETQYF
TRBJ1-3 . . TRBV23-1 TGCGCCAGCAGTCAACCTAATCAAGGGGGCTCTGGAAACACCATATATTTT CASSQPNQGGSGNTIYF
TRBJ1-6 TRBD1 . TRBV6-5 TGTGCCAGCCTCCTCGCGCGGACAGGGTACTCACCCCTCCACTTT CASLLARTGYSPLHF
TRBJ1-1 . . TRBV15 TGTGCCACCAGCTTGGCGGAGGGCCCTGAAGCTTTCTTT CATSLAEGPEAFF
TRBJ2-2 . . TRBV19 TGTGCCAGTAGTATAGATCTCCCGGGGATCGGGGAGCTGTTTTTT CASSIDLPGIGELFF
TRBJ2-1 . few TRBV11-2 TGTGCCAGCAGCTTAGAGGACACCTCAAATCTTTACAATGAGCAGTTCTTC CASSLEDTSNLYNEQFF
TRBJ2-1 . . TRBV2 TGTGCCAGCAGTGTCTTGGGGAGATTCACCTACAATGAGCAGTTCTTC CASSVLGRFTYNEQFF
TRBJ2-3 TRBD2 . TRBV7-6 TGTGCCAGCAGCTCCTTAGCGGGGGGCACAGATACGCAGTATTTT CASSSLAGGTDTQYF
TRBJ2-7 . once TRBV27 TGTGCCAGCAGTTTCAACGGAGACTACGAGCAGTACTTC CASSFNGDYEQYF
TRBJ1-6 . . TRBV6-5 TGTGCCAGCACTCAAAGCACGAATTCACCCCTCCACTTT CASTQSTNSPLHF
TRBJ1-2 . . TRBV30 TGTGCCTTGGAGGAGGGCTACACCTTC CALEEGYTF
TRBJ2-5 . . TRBV25-1 TGTGCCAGCAGTATACAGGGCACTAGTACTGAGACCCAGTACTTC CASSIQGTSTETQYF
TRBJ1-2 TRBD1 . TRBV5-1 TGCGCCAGCAGCTTGGCCGGGACAGGGAGGATTCCTGGCTACACCTTC CASSLAGTGRIPGYTF
TRBJ1-1 TRBD1 . TRBV2 TGTGCCAGCAAGACTTACAGGGGGAACACTGAAGCTTTCTTT CASKTYRGNTEAFF
TRBJ2-1 . . TRBV27 TGTGCCAGCAGTTCCTACTCTTCTCATGAGCAGTTCTTC CASSSYSSHEQFF
TRBJ2-2 . few TRBV7-7 TGTGCTAGCAGGTCTAGTAGGGGCACCGGGGAGCTGTTTTTT CASRSSRGTGELFF
TRBJ1-1 TRBD1 . TRBV4-2 TGTGCCAGCAGCCAACGACAGGGTGTGGTGACTGAAGCTTTCTTT CASSQRQGVVTEAFF
TRBJ1-2 . . TRBV3-1/TRBV3-2 TGTGCCAGCAGCCAAGATCTGGGGGCAAGCTATGGCTACACCTTC CASSQDLGASYGYTF
TRBJ2-7 . few TRBV5-1 TGCGCCAGCAGCTTGAACCTAGCCAAGTACGAGCAGTACTTC CASSLNLAKYEQYF
TRBJ2-1 . . TRBV19 TGTGCCAGTAGTAATCAAGGGGCTTACAATGAGCAGTTCTTC CASSNQGAYNEQFF
TRBJ2-3 TRBD2 . TRBV12-5 TGTGCTAGTGGTTTGATCACGCCTAGCGGACAACAGTATTTT CASGLITPSGQQYF
TRBJ1-5 . . TRBV3-1/TRBV3-2 TGTGCCAGCAGCCAAGATCAAGTAGGGGGACAGCCCCAGCATTTT CASSQDQVGGQPQHF
TRBJ1-3 . . TRBV30 TGTGCCTTCGGCTCAGGGAACACCATATATTTT CAFGSGNTIYF
TRBJ2-7 . once TRBV7-9 TGTGCCAGCAGCTTGGTAGGGGTCCCCTACGAGCAGTACTTC CASSLVGVPYEQYF
TRBJ2-1 . few TRBV27 TGTGCCAGCAGATCCGGGACTCCCTACAATGAGCAGTTCTTC CASRSGTPYNEQFF
TRBJ2-1 TRBD2 . TRBV6-5 TGTGCCAGCAGCTGGACTAGCGGGAGTAGGGGTGAGCAGTTCTTC CASSWTSGSRGEQFF
TRBJ1-1 TRBD1 . TRBV6-2/TRBV6-3 TGTGCCAGCAGTCTAGGGACAGGGAACACTGAAGCTTTCTTT CASSLGTGNTEAFF
TRBJ2-1 . few TRBV19 TGTGCCAGTAGTATTAGCAGCTCCCCCTACAATGAGCAGTTCTTC CASSISSSPYNEQFF
TRBJ1-3 . . TRBV10-3 TGTGCCATCAGTCCCGAGAGCTCTGGAAACACCATATATTTT CAISPESSGNTIYF
TRBJ2-5 TRBD2 . TRBV20-1 TGCAGTGCTAGTCTGGCGGGAGTAGAGACCCAGTACTTC CSASLAGVETQYF
TRBJ2-1 TRBD2 . TRBV5-1 TGCGCCAGCAGCTTACTAGCGGGAGGGCCTACCTACAATGAGCAGTTCTTC CASSLLAGGPTYNEQFF
TRBJ2-1 TRBD1 . TRBV29-1 TGCAGCGTTGAACAGGGGGCCGGTGAGCAGTTCTTC CSVEQGAGEQFF
TRBJ2-3 . once TRBV7-2 TGTGCCAGCAGCTCCCGGGAGCCAAGCACAGATACGCAGTATTTT CASSSREPSTDTQYF
TRBJ2-1 TRBD2 . TRBV27 TGTGCCAGCAGCAAAAGGACTAGCGGATTAACTAATGAGCAGTTCTTC CASSKRTSGLTNEQFF
TRBJ2-3 TRBD2 . TRBV2 TGTGCCAGCAGTCTTAGCGGGAAGGGAGATACGCAGTATTTT CASSLSGKGDTQYF